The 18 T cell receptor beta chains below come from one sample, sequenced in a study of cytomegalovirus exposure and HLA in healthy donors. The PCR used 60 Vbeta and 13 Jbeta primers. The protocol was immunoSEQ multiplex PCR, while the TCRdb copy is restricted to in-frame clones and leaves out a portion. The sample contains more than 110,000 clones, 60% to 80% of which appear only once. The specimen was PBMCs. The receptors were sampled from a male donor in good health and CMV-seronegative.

The CDR3 here is CSDRARRGTDTQYF. The CDR3 DNA follows: TGCAGCGACAGGGCCCGGAGAGGCACAGATACGCAGTATTTT. The genes are TRBV29-1 and TRBJ2-3; tentatively, D is TRBD1 (6 bases). CDR1 is SQVTM, CDR2 ANQGSEA, per germline. CDR3 length equals 14 residues. V was cut by 7 bases and J by 1 base, with 15 bases left in between.

For the CDR3, the DNA is TGTGCCAGCAGCTTCTCGGACAGGGGCAGAGCTTTCTTT. Amino acid sequence: CASSFSDRGRAFF. This sequence joins TRBV11-2 and TRBJ1-1; 9 positions match TRBD1. The CDR3 runs 13 residues. Germline assignment: CDR1 SGHAT and CDR2 FQNNGV. Trimming cost V 3 bases and J 10 bases; bases outside gene matches: 6.

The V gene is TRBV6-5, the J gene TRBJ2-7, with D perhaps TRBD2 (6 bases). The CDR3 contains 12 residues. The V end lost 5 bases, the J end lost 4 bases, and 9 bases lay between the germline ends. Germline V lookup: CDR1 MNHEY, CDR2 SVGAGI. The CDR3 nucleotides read TGTGCCAGCAGTAGCGGGTCATACGAGCAGTACTTC. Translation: CASSSGSYEQYF.

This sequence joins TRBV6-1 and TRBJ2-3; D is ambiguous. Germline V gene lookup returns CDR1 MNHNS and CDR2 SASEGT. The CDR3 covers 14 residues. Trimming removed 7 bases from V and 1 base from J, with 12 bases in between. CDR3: CASKERVGTDTQYF. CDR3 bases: TGTGCCAGCAAGGAACGGGTGGGCACAGATACGCAGTATTTT.

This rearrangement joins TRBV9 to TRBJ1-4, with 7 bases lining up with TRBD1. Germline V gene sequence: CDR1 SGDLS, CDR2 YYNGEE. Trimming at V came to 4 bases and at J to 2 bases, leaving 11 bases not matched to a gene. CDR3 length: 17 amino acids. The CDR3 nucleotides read TGTGCCAGCAGCCCCCGACAGGGTTTTGTTACTAATGAAAAACTGTTTTTT. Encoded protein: CASSPRQGFVTNEKLFF.

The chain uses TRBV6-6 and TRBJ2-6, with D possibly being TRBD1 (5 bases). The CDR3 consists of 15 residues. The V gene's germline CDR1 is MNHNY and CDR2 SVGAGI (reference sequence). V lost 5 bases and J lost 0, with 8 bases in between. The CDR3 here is CASSRDSSGANVLTF. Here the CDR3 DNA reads TGTGCCAGCAGTCGCGACAGCTCTGGGGCCAACGTCCTGACTTTC.

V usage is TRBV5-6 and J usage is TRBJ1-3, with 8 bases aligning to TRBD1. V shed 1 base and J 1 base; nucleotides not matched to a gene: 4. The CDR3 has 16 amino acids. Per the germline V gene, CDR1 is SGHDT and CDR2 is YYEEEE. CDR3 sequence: CASSLPGGASGNTIYF. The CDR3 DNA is TGTGCCAGCAGCTTGCCAGGGGGCGCGTCTGGAAACACCATATATTTT.

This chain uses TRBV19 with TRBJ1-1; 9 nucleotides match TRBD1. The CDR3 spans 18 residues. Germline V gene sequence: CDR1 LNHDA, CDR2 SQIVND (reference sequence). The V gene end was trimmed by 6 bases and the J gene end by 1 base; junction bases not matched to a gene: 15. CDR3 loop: CASRGQGMGQERNTEAFF. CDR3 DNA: TGTGCCAGTAGAGGACAGGGGATGGGTCAGGAGAGGAACACTGAAGCTTTCTTT.

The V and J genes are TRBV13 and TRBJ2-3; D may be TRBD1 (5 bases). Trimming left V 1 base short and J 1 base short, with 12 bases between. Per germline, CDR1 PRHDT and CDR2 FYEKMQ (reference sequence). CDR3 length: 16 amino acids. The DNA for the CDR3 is TGTGCCAGCAGCTTAGTACAACAGGCCGGCACAGATACGCAGTATTTT. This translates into CASSLVQQAGTDTQYF.

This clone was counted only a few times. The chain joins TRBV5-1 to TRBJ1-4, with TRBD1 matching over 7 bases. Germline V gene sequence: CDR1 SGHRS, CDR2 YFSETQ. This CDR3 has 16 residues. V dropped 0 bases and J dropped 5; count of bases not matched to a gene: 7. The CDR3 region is CASSLVEGARNEKLFF. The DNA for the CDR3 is TGCGCCAGCAGCTTGGTAGAGGGGGCCCGGAATGAAAAACTGTTTTTT. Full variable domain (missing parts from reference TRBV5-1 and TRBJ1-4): KAGVTQTPRYLIKTRGQQVTLSCSPISGHRSVSWYQQTPGQGLQFLFEYFSETQRNKGNFPGRFSGRQFSNSRSEMNVSTLELGDSALYLCASSLVEGARNEKLFFGSGTQLSVL.

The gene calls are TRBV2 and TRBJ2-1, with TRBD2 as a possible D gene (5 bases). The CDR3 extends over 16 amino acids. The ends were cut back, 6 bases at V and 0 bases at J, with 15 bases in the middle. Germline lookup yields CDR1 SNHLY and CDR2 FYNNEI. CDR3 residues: CASRPLAGSSYNEQFF. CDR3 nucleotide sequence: TGTGCCAGCAGGCCCTTGGCGGGTAGCTCCTACAATGAGCAGTTCTTC.

The CDR3 DNA reads TGTGCCAGCTCACTCGTCGACAGGACCTCCTACGAGCAGTACTTC. Translated, it gives CASSLVDRTSYEQYF. The gene calls are TRBV18 and TRBJ2-7; weak D call: TRBD1 (6 bases). The CDR3 is 15 residues long. Germline values: CDR1 KGHSH, CDR2 LQKENI. Trimming removed 4 bases from V and 0 bases from J, with 13 bases in between.

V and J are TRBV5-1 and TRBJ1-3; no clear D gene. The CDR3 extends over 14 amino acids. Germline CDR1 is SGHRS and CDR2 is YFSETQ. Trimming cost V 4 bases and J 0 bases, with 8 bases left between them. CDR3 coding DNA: TGCGCCAGCAGCCCTCAGTTCTCTGGAAACACCATATATTTT. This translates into CASSPQFSGNTIYF.

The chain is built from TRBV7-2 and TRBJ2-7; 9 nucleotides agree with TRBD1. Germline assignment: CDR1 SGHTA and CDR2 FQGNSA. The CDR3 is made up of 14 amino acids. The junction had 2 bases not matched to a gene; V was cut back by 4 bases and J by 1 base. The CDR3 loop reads CASSSGTGSYEQYF. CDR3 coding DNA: TGTGCCAGCAGCTCCGGGACAGGGTCCTACGAGCAGTACTTC.

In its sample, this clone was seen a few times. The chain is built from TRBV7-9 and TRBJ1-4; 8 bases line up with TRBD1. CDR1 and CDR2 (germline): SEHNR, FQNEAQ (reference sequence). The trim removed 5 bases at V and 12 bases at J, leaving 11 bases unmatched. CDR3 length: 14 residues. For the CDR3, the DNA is TGTGCCAGCAGCGGACAGGGCCACACCGGGGAACTGTTTTTT. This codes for CASSGQGHTGELFF.

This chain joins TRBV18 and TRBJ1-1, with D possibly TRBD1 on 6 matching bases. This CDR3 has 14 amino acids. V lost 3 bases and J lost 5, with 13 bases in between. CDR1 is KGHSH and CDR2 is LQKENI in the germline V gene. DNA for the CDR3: TGTGCCAGCTCACCGGGACAACGGGATACTGAAGCTTTCTTT. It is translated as CASSPGQRDTEAFF.

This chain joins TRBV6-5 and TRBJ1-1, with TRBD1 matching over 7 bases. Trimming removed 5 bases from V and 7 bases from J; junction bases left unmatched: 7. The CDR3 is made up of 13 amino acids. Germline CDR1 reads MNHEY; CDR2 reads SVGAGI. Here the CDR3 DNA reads TGTGCCAGCAGTCGACAGGGTTCGGGTGAAGCTTTCTTT. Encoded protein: CASSRQGSGEAFF.

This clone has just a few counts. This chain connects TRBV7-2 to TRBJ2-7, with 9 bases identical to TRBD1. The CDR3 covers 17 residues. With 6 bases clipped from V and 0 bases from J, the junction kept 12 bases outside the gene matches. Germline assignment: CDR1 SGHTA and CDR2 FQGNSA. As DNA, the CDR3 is TGTGCCAGCAGTCGCGACAGGGGGGTGTCCTTCTCCTACGAGCAGTACTTC. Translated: CASSRDRGVSFSYEQYF.